Each of the 2 T cell receptor beta chains below was sequenced from the same sample in a study of cytomegalovirus exposure and HLA in healthy donors. The PCR had 60 Vbeta and 13 Jbeta primers. Sequencing used immunoSEQ multiplex PCR; TCRdb keeps in-frame clones, though not all of them. This sample's clone table lists about 210,000 clones. Sequencing used PBMCs. The receptors shown here come from a woman in her 30s in good health and CMV-seropositive.

The chain carries TRBV19 and TRBJ2-1; D unclear. Trimming removed 6 bases from V and 9 bases from J, with 15 bases in between. Germline CDR1 LNHDA, CDR2 SQIVND (reference sequence). This CDR3 is built from 13 residues. CDR3 sequence reads: CASSPTFVSEQFF. The CDR3 DNA follows: TGTGCCAGTAGCCCAACATTCGTTTCTGAGCAGTTCTTC.

The V call is TRBV7-9, the J call TRBJ1-1; TRBD1 matches 8 bases. The length of the CDR3 is 14 residues. Trimming took 5 bases from V and 3 from J; bases not matched to a gene: 5. Per germline, CDR1 SEHNR and CDR2 FQNEAQ (reference sequence). CDR3 in amino acids: CASSVTGGHTEAFF. The DNA for the CDR3 is TGTGCCAGCAGCGTTACAGGGGGGCACACTGAAGCTTTCTTT. The full variable domain, with the rest looked up from reference TRBV7-9 and TRBJ1-1, is DTGVSQNPRHKITKRGQNVTFRCDPISEHNRLYWYRQTLGQGPEFLTYFQNEAQLEKSRLLSDRFSAERPKGSFSTLEIQRTEQGDSAMYLCASSVTGGHTEAFFGQGTRLTVV.